This TCR beta chain was obtained from a study of Ad26.COV2.S vaccination and SARS-CoV-2 variants. Overall study context: Participant was drawn from the COV1001 Ad26.COV2.S trial arm.

Study-wide findings and caveats: Considerable breadth of spike-specific CD8+ and CD4+ T cell responses has reportedly been documented following vaccination.

Treatment given: about 20 received Ad26.COV2.S at low or high dose, single or two shots; several received placebo; per-sample allocation not given. Each sample was drawn 63 days after the first injection (of vaccine or placebo). Sequencing used immunoSEQ multiplex PCR; TCRdb keeps in-frame clones, though not all of them. In the table there are more than 400,000 clones, around 90% of which are singletons. Comments on this clone: As yet, its antigen is unknown.

Sequenced material: peripheral blood, taken in a trial of Ad26.COV2.S vaccine versus placebo. This sequence was found in a person aged 18-60 years who received the Ad26.COV2.S COVID-19 vaccine or a placebo.

The chain's CDR3 is CASRGRQYYGYTF. The CDR3, as DNA: TGTGCCAGCAGAGGTAGACAGTACTATGGCTACACCTTC. The chain employs TRBV6-5 and TRBJ1-2, with a weak D call TRBD1 (5 bases). The CDR3 runs to 13 residues. Germline V gene sequence: CDR1 MNHEY, CDR2 SVGAGI. The germline V and J ends were trimmed by 6 bases and 3 bases, with 11 bases remaining between them.